The clone carrying this T cell receptor (beta chain) was seen a few times. The sample comes from a study of T cells in Graves' hyperthyroidism and ophthalmopathy. What was amplified from RNA transcripts were TCR beta CDR3 regions. The HTBI primer set drove a first-round RT-PCR of the TCR CDR3. TCRdb re-called the multiplex PCR reads through MiXCR, storing one row per CDR3 protein. The data contain about 360,000 distinct CDR3 sequences, roughly 25% of them singletons. This CDR3 is 12 amino acids long. Germline V gene data show CDR1 as DFQATT and CDR2 as SNEGSKA (reference sequence). V was pared by 6 bases and J by 5 bases, with 13 bases between.

The specimen sequenced was blood. The sequence derives from a man aged 45-65 years with Graves' hyperthyroidism. The J gene is TRBJ2-5, the V gene TRBV20-1, with a tentative D call TRBD2 (6 bases). CDR3 nucleotide sequence: TGCAGTGCCAAAGCCGGGGGTGAGACCCAGTACTTC. Translating gives CSAKAGGETQYF.